This TCR beta chain was sequenced in a study of blood T cells in healthy people across ages. General study results and limits: Because sorting was not performed, PBMCs prevented conclusive naive versus antigen-experienced comparison.

Details on this clonotype: Antigen unknown.

Alongside a J-beta primer mix, a sample-barcoded 5' primer served in a second PCR lasting about 7 to 11 cycles. The authors tagged each cDNA molecule using a template-switch adaptor with 12 random nucleotides. From each sample, at least 2.5 million paired-end reads containing CDR3 were obtained. From the 5' RACE reads, TCRdb called clonotypes with MiXCR, one entry per CDR3 protein. This sample has hundreds of thousands of distinct CDR3 sequences, with 49% found just once. Isolation per sample recovered at least 7 million PBMCs. Input material: blood. The sequence came from a woman aged 60-70 years in good health.

The CDR3 sequence is CASSLVTFSTDTQYF. The CDR3 coding sequence is TGTGCCAGCAGCTTGGTCACTTTCAGCACAGATACGCAGTATTTT. The V gene is TRBV5-5, the J gene TRBJ2-3; D unresolved. With 0 bases removed from V and 0 bases from J, the gap between germline ends came to 8 bases. The CDR3 is 15 residues long. Germline lookup yields CDR1 SGHKS and CDR2 YYEKEE (reference sequence).